A selection of T cell receptor beta chains follows, all from one sample in a study of blood T cell repertoires in COVID-19. Here immunoSEQ multiplex PCR was the method, and the copy in TCRdb shows in-frame clones only, minus some. The sample shows over 200,000 clones, more than 70% of them seen only once. The specimen was peripheral blood. The receptors were sampled from an older woman with acute or convalescent COVID-19. CDR3s include the opening cysteine and the closing phenylalanine or tryptophan. The D gene is left open where the match is weak. Clone size is given for some rows only: seen once, a few or many times, or a class if the clone is expanded.

j_gene	abundance	v_gene	len	d_gene	CDR3aa
TRBJ2-7	.	TRBV7-9	15	TRBD1	CASTSTGTGAYEQYF
TRBJ1-2	.	TRBV27	12	TRBD1	CASTRTGKNYTF
TRBJ1-1	.	TRBV3-1/TRBV3-2	15	TRBD1	CASRRKGQGNTEAFF
TRBJ1-5	.	TRBV19	17	.	CASSIIVRTNSNQPQHF
TRBJ2-2	.	TRBV27	16	TRBD1	CASSYRTGSNTGELFF
TRBJ2-7	.	TRBV30	12	.	CAWNAGTYEQYF
TRBJ2-7	.	TRBV7-2	15	TRBD1	CASSLSGTGSNEQYF
TRBJ2-5	.	TRBV6-5	14	TRBD1	CASTQTGGPETQYF
TRBJ2-1	.	TRBV19	15	TRBD2	CASSISGGTYNEQFF
TRBJ2-7	.	TRBV30	15	.	CAWSVHVAVTYEQYF
TRBJ1-1	.	TRBV6-5	15	TRBD1	CASSFSIQQGALAFF
TRBJ1-3	.	TRBV11-3	16	TRBD1	CASSLEGQGRGNTIYF
TRBJ1-6	few	TRBV19	16	.	CASTLRGVRGGSPLHF
TRBJ2-1	.	TRBV18	15	TRBD1	CASSPGRQGNNEQFF
TRBJ1-1	once	TRBV6-6	12	.	CASSPYREEAFF
TRBJ2-3	.	TRBV7-2	15	TRBD2	CASSILAGSTDTQYF
TRBJ2-1	once	TRBV6-5	15	TRBD1	CASRQGLESYNEQFF
TRBJ2-5	.	TRBV5-1	14	.	CASSLDRARETQYF
TRBJ2-1	.	TRBV28	17	.	CASSLNPSNRVRDEQFF
TRBJ1-6	.	TRBV6-5	16	TRBD1	CASSFQTGGYNSPLHF
TRBJ1-5	.	TRBV28	16	.	CASGTTGYDSNQPQHF
TRBJ1-1	.	TRBV27	14	TRBD1	CASSLDRLDTEAFF
TRBJ2-3	.	TRBV5-5	16	TRBD2	CASSSRGDTFTDTQYF
TRBJ2-3	.	TRBV2	17	TRBD1	CASSSSQGAPSTDTQYF
TRBJ1-6	.	TRBV5-3	16	.	CARSVDWSSYNSPLHF
TRBJ2-3	.	TRBV5-1	16	TRBD2	CASSLTGTSGSDTQYF
TRBJ2-1	.	TRBV4-3	17	TRBD2	CASSQYSGDSSYNEQFF
TRBJ1-6	.	TRBV5-1	13	.	CASSLWAPSPLHF
TRBJ1-1	.	TRBV19	14	.	CASSVGRTDTEAFF
TRBJ2-3	.	TRBV3-1/TRBV3-2	16	TRBD2	CASSQGNLAGIDTQYF
TRBJ1-1	.	TRBV30	11	.	CACLFGGRAFF
TRBJ2-2	.	TRBV5-5	14	.	CGRYRVGNTGELFF
TRBJ1-6	once	TRBV15	15	.	CATSRGGLRLSPLHF
TRBJ1-4	.	TRBV19	13	.	CASSIDEGEKLFF
TRBJ2-1	.	TRBV11-3	18	TRBD2	CASSPGLAGASALNEQFF
TRBJ1-2	.	TRBV29-1	13	.	CSVEQSSGYGYTF
TRBJ1-4	.	TRBV11-2	15	.	CASSLYPGTNEKLFF
TRBJ2-1	.	TRBV12-3/TRBV12-4	12	.	CASSLRSNEQFF
TRBJ1-2	.	TRBV4-1	15	.	CASSQVRDSFYGYTF
TRBJ2-7	.	TRBV6-6	12	.	CASKFGSYEQYF
TRBJ1-1	.	TRBV28	13	.	CASTLTGLTEAFF